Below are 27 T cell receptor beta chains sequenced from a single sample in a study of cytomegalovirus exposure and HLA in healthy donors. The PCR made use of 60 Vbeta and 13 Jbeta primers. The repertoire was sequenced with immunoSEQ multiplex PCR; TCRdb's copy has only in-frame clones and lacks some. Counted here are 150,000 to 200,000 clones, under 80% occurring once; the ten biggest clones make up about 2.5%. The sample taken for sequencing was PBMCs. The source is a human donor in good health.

CDR3 bases: TGTGCCAGCTCACCGGGTCTAGGGGAGGGGAACACTGAAGCTTTCTTT. Translated: CASSPGLGEGNTEAFF. The rearrangement links TRBV18 to TRBJ1-1, with a tentative D call TRBD1 (5 bases). V lost 3 bases, J lost 1 base, and 15 bases lay in between. Germline loops: CDR1 KGHSH, CDR2 LQKENI. The CDR3 runs 16 residues.

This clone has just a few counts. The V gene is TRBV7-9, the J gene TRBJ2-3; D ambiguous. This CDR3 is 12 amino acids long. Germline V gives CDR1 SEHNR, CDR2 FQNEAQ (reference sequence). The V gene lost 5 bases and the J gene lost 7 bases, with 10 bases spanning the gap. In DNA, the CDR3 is TGTGCCAGCAGCCCCGACACCTATACGCAGTATTTT. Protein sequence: CASSPDTYTQYF.

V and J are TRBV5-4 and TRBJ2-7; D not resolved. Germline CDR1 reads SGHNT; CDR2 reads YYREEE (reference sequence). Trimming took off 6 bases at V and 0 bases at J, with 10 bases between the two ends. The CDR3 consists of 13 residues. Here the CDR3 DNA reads TGTGCCAGCACAGATCCGTACTCCTACGAGCAGTACTTC. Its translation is CASTDPYSYEQYF.

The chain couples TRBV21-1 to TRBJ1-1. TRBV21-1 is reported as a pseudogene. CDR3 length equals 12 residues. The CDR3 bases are TGTGCCAGCAGAATAATGAACACTGAAGCTTTCTTT. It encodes CASRIMNTEAFF.

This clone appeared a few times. The chain's CDR3 is CASRTGFSPNYGYTF. CDR3 in DNA: TGTGCCAGCAGGACGGGGTTCAGTCCTAACTATGGCTACACCTTC. The chain links TRBV2 to TRBJ1-2, with unresolved D. CDR3 size: 15 residues. Trimming took off 6 bases at V and 0 bases at J, with 14 bases between the two ends. Germline-derived CDR1 and CDR2 are SNHLY and FYNNEI.

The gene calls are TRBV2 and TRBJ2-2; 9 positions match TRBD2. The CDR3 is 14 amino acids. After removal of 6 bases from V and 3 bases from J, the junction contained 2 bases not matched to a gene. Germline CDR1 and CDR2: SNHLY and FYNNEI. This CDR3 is CASRERGDTGELFF. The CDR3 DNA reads TGTGCCAGCAGGGAGCGGGGGGACACCGGGGAGCTGTTTTTT. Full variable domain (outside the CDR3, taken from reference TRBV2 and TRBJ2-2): EPEVTQTPSHQVTQMGQEVILRCVPISNHLYFYWYRQILGQKVEFLVSFYNNEISEKSEIFDDQFSVERPDGSNFTLKIRSTKLEDSAMYFCASRERGDTGELFFGEGSRLTVL.

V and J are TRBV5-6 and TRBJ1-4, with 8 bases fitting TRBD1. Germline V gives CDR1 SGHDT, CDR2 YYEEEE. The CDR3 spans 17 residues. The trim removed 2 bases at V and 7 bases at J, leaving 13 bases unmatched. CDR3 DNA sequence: TGTGCCAGCAGCTTAAGAATCGGACAGGGCTGGGTTGAAAAACTGTTTTTT. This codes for CASSLRIGQGWVEKLFF.

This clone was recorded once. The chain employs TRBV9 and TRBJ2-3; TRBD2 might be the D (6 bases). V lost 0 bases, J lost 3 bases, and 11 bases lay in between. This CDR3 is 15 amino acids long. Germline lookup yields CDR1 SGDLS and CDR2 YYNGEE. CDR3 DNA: TGTGCCAGCAGCGTAGCCGGGACTTCGACAGATACGCAGTATTTT. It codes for CASSVAGTSTDTQYF.

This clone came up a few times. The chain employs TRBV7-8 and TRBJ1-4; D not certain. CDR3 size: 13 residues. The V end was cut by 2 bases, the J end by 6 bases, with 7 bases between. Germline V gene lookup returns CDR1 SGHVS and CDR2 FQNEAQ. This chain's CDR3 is CASSLYGDEKLFF. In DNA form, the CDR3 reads TGTGCCAGCAGCTTATACGGAGATGAAAAACTGTTTTTT. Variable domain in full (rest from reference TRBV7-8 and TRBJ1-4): GAGVSQSPRYKVAKRGQDVALRCDPISGHVSLFWYQQALGQGPEFLTYFQNEAQLDKSGLPSDRFFAERPEGSVSTLKIQRTQQEDSAVYLCASSLYGDEKLFFGSGTQLSVL.

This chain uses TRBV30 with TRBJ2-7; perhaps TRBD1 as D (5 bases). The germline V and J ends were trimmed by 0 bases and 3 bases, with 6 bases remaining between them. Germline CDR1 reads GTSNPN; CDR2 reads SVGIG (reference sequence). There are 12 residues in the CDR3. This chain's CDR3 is CAWSVQVYEQYF. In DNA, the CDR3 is TGTGCCTGGAGTGTACAGGTCTACGAGCAGTACTTC.

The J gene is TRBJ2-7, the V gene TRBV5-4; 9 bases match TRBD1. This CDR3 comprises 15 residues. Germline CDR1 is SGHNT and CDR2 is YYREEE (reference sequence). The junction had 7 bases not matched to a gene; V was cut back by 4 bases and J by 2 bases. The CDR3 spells CASSLDRGGPYEQYF. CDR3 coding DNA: TGTGCCAGCAGCCTGGACAGGGGAGGCCCCTACGAGCAGTACTTC.

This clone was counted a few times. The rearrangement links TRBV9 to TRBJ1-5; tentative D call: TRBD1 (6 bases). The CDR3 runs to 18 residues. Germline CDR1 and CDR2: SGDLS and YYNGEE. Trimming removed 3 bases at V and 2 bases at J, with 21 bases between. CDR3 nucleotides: TGTGCCAGCAGCGCCGGATCGGGGGGCCGGGTCGGCAATCAGCCCCAGCATTTT. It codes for CASSAGSGGRVGNQPQHF.

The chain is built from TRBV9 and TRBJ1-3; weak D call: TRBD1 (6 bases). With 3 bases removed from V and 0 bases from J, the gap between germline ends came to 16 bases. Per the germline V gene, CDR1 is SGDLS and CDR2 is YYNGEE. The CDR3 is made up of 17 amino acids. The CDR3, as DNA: TGTGCCAGCAGCGACGGGGACACCTACCACTCTGGAAACACCATATATTTT. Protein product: CASSDGDTYHSGNTIYF.

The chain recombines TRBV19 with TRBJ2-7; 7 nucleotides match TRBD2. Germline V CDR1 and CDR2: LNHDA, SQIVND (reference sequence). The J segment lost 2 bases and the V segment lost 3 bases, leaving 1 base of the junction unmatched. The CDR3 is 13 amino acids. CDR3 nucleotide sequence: TGTGCCAGTAGTATGGCGGGGGCCTACGAGCAGTACTTC. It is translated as CASSMAGAYEQYF.

CDR3: CASSEETGPPGETQYF. The CDR3 region has the DNA TGTGCCAGCAGTGAAGAAACTGGGCCCCCCGGAGAGACCCAGTACTTC. The chain has TRBV6-1 and TRBJ2-5; D not certain. Germline V gives CDR1 MNHNS, CDR2 SASEGT. CDR3 length: 16 amino acids. V shed 1 base and J shed 4 bases, with 16 bases lying between them.

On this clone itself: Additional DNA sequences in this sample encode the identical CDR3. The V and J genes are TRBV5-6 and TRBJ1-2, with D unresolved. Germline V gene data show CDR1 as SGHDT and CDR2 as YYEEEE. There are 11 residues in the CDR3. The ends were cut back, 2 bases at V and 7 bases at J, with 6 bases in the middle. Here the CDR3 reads CASSFRGGYTF. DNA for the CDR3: TGTGCCAGCAGCTTTCGGGGTGGCTACACCTTC.

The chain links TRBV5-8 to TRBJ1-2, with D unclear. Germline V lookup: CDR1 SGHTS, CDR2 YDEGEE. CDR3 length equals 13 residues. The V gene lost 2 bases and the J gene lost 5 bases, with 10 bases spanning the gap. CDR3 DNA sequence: TGTGCCAGCAGCTTAGCGGGGTTTTATGGCTACACCTTC. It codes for CASSLAGFYGYTF.

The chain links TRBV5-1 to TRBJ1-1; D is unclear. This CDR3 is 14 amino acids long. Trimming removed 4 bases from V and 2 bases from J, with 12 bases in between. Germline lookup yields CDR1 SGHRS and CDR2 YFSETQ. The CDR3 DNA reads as TGCGCCAGCAGCCGTGCGGGGTCTAACACTGAAGCTTTCTTT. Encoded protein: CASSRAGSNTEAFF.

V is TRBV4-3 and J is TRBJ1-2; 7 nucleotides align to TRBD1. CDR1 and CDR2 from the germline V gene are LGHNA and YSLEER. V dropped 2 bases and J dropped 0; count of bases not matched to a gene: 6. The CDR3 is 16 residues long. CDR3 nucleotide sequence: TGCGCCAGCAGCCAATTAGGGACAGAATCTAACTATGGCTACACCTTC. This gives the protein CASSQLGTESNYGYTF.

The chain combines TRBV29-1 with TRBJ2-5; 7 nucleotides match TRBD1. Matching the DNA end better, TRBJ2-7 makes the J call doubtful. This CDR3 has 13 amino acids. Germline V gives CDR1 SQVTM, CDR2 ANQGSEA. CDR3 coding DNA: TGCAGCGTACGGACGACAGGGAGCTACGAGCAGTACTTC. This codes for CSVRTTGSYEQYF.

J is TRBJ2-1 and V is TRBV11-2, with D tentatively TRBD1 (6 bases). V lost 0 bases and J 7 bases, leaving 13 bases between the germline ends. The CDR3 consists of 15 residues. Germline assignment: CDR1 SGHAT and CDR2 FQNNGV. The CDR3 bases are TGTGCCAGCAGCTTAGAGGCAGGGGATACGAATGAGCAGTTCTTC. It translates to CASSLEAGDTNEQFF.

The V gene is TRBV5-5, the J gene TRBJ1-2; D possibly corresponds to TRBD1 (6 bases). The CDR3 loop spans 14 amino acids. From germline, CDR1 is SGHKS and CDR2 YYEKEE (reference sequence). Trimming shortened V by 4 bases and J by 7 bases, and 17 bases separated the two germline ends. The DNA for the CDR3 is TGTGCCAGCAGCGTACAGGAGGGGGGGTCTGGCTACACCTTC. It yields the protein CASSVQEGGSGYTF.

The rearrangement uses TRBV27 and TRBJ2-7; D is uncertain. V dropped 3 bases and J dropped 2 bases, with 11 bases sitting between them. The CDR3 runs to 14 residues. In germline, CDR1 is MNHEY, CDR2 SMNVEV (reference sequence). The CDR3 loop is CASSFNTQPYEQYF. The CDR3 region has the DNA TGTGCCAGCAGTTTTAACACCCAACCCTACGAGCAGTACTTC.

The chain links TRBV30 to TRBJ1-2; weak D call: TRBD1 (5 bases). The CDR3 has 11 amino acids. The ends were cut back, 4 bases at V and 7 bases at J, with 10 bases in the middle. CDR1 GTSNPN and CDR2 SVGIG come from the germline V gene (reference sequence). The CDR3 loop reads CAWIKGVGYTF. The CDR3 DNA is TGTGCCTGGATAAAAGGGGTTGGCTACACCTTC. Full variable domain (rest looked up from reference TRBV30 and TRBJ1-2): SQTIHQWPATLVQPVGSPLSLECTVEGTSNPNLYWYRQAAGRGLQLLFYSVGIGQISSEVPQNLSASRPQDRQFILSSKKLLLSDSGFYLCAWIKGVGYTFGSGTRLTVV.

The CDR3 loop is CASSVHTDTQYF. The CDR3 DNA is TGTGCCAGCAGTGTCCACACAGATACGCAGTATTTT. The chain joins TRBV2 to TRBJ2-3; no clear D. Germline values: CDR1 SNHLY, CDR2 FYNNEI. V was trimmed by 4 bases and J by 2 bases, leaving 4 bases between them. The CDR3 runs to 12 residues.

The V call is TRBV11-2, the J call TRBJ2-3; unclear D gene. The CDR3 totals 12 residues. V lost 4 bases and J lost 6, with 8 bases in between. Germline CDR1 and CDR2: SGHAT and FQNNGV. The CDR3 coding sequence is TGTGCCAGCAGCTCCGCCGGTGATACGCAGTATTTT. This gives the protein CASSSAGDTQYF.

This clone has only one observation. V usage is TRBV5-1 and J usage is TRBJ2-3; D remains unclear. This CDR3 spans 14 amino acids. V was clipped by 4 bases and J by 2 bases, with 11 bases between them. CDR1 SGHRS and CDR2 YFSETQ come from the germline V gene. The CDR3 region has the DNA TGCGCCAGCAGCCAAGCACCACCCACAGATACGCAGTATTTT. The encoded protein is CASSQAPPTDTQYF.